This TCR beta chain was observed in a study of T cell responses to AZD1222 COVID-19 vaccine. As regards this clone: Its antigen is not known.

Clones were read by immunoSEQ multiplex PCR, and TCRdb kept only the in-frame ones, dropping some. The sample records 100,000 to 150,000 clones, roughly 90% being singletons. The CDR3 length is 15 residues. Looked up from germline, CDR1 is KGHSH and CDR2 is LQKENI. J was trimmed by 3 bases and V by 4 bases; bases with no gene match: 8. Overall study results and limits: Donors were largely white British and mainly female; clonal diversity was possibly underestimated. Spike-specific TCR breadth and depth both grew after two AZD1222 doses. There were vaccine-associated CD4 TCRs across spike, dominant at 160-218 and 743-854. Baseline seropositivity characterized only a handful of AZD1222 recipients.

This material consisted of peripheral blood, taken on day 0 of AZD1222 vaccination. This chain connects TRBV18 to TRBJ1-1; TRBD1 agrees at 7 bases. The sequence was obtained from an adult in good health. The CDR3 reads CASSLTQGRDTEAFF. CDR3 bases: TGTGCCAGCTCACTAACACAGGGGAGGGACACTGAAGCTTTCTTT. Full variable domain (outside the CDR3, taken from reference TRBV18 and TRBJ1-1): NAGVMQNPRHLVRRRGQEARLRCSPMKGHSHVYWYRQLPEEGLKFMVYLQKENIIDESGMPKERFSAEFPKEGPSILRIQQVVRGDSAAYFCASSLTQGRDTEAFFGQGTRLTVV.